This TCR beta chain stems from a study of cytomegalovirus exposure and HLA in healthy donors. The overall study: T cells numbering about 180 million yielded fewer than 140 million unique TCR beta sequences in an earlier analysis. The study's findings and limits: Cytomegalovirus association was assigned to approximately 180 TCR beta chains.

A remark on this clone: Antigen specificity is unknown.

Both 60 Vbeta primers and 13 Jbeta primers went into the PCR. Data came from immunoSEQ multiplex PCR; TCRdb stores just in-frame clones and leaves some out. The repertoire holds about 130,000 clones, about four fifths seen once, with around 0.67% in the top ten. V lost 2 bases, J lost 8 bases, and 16 bases lay in between. The CDR3 has 15 amino acids. CDR1 and CDR2 (germline): MDHEN, SYDVKM. The J gene is TRBJ2-1, the V gene TRBV28, with D possibly being TRBD2 (6 bases). Sequences were obtained from PBMCs. The clonotype comes from a man aged 18 to 29 in good health and CMV-seronegative. In DNA, the CDR3 is TGTGCCAGCAGTTTACTCAAGCGAGGGAGGCATGAGCAGTTCTTC. Translated, it gives CASSLLKRGRHEQFF.